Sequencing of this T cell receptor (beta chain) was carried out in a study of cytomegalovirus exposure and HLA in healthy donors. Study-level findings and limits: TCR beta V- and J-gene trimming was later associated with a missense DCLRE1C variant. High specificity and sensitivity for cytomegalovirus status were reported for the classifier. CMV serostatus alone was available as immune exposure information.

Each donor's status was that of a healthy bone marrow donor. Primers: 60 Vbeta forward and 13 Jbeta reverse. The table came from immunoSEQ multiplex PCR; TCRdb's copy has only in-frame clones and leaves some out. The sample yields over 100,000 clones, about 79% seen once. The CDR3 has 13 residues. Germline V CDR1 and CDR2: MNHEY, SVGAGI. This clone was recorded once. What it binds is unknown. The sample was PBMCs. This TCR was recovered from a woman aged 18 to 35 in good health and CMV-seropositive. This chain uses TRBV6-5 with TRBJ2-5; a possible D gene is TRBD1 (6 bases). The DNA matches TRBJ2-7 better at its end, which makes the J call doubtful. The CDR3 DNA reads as TGTGCCAGCAGACCCGGGACACCCTACGAGCAGTACTTC. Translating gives CASRPGTPYEQYF.